One sample yielded the 8 T cell receptor beta chains listed below, sequenced in a study of cytomegalovirus exposure and HLA in healthy donors. Primers included in the PCR were 60 Vbeta and 13 Jbeta primers. Clones were sequenced by immunoSEQ multiplex PCR, and TCRdb holds only the in-frame ones, with some missing. The sample carries approximately 110,000 clones, 55% to 75% recorded once. The sample consisted of PBMCs. All receptors come from a woman between 40 and 55 years old in good health and CMV-seropositive.

The sample holds one count of this clone. The V call is TRBV19, the J call TRBJ1-6, with TRBD1 matching over 8 bases. V dropped 3 bases and J dropped 11; count of bases not matched to a gene: 6. In germline, CDR1 is LNHDA, CDR2 SQIVND (reference sequence). The CDR3 totals 14 residues. The DNA for the CDR3 is TGTGCCAGTAGTATTGGACAGGGCGGAACACCCCTCCACTTT. Residues: CASSIGQGGTPLHF.

As for this clone: One junction end disagrees with the germline gene, perhaps due to a read error. The chain employs TRBV6-5 and TRBJ1-6, with TRBD1 matching 10 bases. This CDR3 comprises 15 residues. In germline, CDR1 is MNHEY, CDR2 SVGAGI. CDR3 amino acids: CASRYWDRGDSPLHF. The CDR3, as DNA: TGTGCCAGCAGATACTGGGACAGGGGTGATTCACCCCTCCACTTT.

The chain uses TRBV7-9 and TRBJ1-2, with D perhaps matching TRBD1 (5 bases). Between the trimmed V and J ends, which lost 7 bases and 6 bases, there was a span of 15 bases. The germline CDR1 and CDR2 sequences are SEHNR and FQNEAQ (reference sequence). The CDR3 runs 13 residues. CDR3 in amino acids: CASIGSREDGYTF. In nucleotides, the CDR3 is TGTGCCAGCATCGGATCCAGGGAGGATGGCTACACCTTC.

J is TRBJ2-3 and V is TRBV2; D possibly corresponds to TRBD2 (5 bases). Germline V gene data show CDR1 as SNHLY and CDR2 as FYNNEI. The CDR3 consists of 13 residues. Trimming stripped 3 bases from V and 6 bases from J, with 10 bases between. Here the CDR3 reads CASSEKLEDTQYF. CDR3 DNA: TGTGCCAGCAGTGAGAAACTAGAGGATACGCAGTATTTT.

V is TRBV9 and J is TRBJ1-1, with D hard to call. The germline gives CDR1 SGDLS, CDR2 YYNGEE. With 0 bases removed from V and 0 bases from J, the gap between germline ends came to 9 bases. CDR3 length: 15 residues. The CDR3 bases are TGTGCCAGCAGCGTAGCCGGGGAGATGAACACTGAAGCTTTCTTT. Protein product: CASSVAGEMNTEAFF.

CDR3 region: CASSLEGQGEPQHF. The CDR3 DNA reads as TGCGCCAGCAGCTTGGAGGGACAGGGGGAGCCCCAGCATTTT. The V gene is TRBV5-1, the J gene TRBJ1-5, with 11 bases identical to TRBD1. Trimming took 0 bases from V and 8 from J; bases not matched to a gene: 1. The CDR3 is made up of 14 amino acids. The V gene's germline CDR1 is SGHRS and CDR2 YFSETQ.

The chain recombines TRBV6-1 with TRBJ1-4; no firm D call. There are 13 residues in the CDR3. Trimming took 7 bases from V and 6 from J, leaving 12 bases between them. Germline CDR1 MNHNS, CDR2 SASEGT. In DNA form, the CDR3 reads TGTGCCAGCAACCGGGAAGGTGATGAAAAACTGTTTTTT. This encodes CASNREGDEKLFF.

This clone has just a few counts. V usage is TRBV5-1 and J usage is TRBJ1-2, with TRBD1 identical over 8 bases. V trimming: 5 bases; J trimming: 5 bases; junction bases outside the gene matches: 11. Per the germline V gene, CDR1 is SGHRS and CDR2 is YFSETQ. The CDR3 consists of 15 residues. The CDR3 reads CASRGSGGAGYGYTF. The CDR3, as DNA: TGCGCCAGCAGAGGATCAGGGGGCGCGGGGTATGGCTACACCTTC.